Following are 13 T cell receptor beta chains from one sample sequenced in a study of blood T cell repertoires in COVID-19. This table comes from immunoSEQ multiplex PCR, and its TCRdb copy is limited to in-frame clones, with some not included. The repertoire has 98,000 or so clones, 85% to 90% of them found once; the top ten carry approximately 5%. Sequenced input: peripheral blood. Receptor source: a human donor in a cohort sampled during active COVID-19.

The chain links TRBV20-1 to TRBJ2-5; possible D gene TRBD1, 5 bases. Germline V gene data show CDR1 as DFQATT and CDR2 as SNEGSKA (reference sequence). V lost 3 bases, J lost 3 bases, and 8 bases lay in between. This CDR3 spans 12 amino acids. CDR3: CSASVREETQYF. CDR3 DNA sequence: TGCAGTGCTAGTGTCAGGGAAGAGACCCAGTACTTC.

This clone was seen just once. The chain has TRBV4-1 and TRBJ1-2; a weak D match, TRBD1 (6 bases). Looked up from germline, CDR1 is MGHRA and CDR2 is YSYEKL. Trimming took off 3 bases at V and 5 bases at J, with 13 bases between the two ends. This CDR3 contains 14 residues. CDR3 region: CASSHPDRTYGYTF. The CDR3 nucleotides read TGCGCCAGCAGCCACCCCGACAGGACGTATGGCTACACCTTC.

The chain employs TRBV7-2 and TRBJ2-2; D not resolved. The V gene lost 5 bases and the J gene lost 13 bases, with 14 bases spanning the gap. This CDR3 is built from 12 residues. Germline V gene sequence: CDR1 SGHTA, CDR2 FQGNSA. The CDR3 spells CASSNSVAWLFF. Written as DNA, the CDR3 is TGTGCCAGCAGCAACTCGGTTGCGTGGCTGTTTTTT.

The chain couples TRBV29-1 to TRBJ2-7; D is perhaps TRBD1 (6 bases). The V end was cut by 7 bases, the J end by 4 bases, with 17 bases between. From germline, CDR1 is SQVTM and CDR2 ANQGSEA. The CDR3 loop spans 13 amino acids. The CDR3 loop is CSAKQGAAYEQYF. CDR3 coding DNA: TGCAGCGCTAAACAGGGAGCGGCTTACGAGCAGTACTTC.

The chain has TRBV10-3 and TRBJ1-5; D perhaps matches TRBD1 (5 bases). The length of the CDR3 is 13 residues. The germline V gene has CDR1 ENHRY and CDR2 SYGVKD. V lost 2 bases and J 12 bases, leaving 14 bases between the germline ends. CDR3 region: CAISEGGGLLQHF. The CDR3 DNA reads TGTGCCATCAGTGAGGGGGGAGGTCTACTCCAGCATTTT.

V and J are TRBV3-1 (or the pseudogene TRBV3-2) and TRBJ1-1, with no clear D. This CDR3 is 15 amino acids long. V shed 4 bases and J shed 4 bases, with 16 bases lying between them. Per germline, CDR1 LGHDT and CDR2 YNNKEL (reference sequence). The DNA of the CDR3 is TGTGCCAGCAGCCGGGCAGCCGGGCGGGGCACTGAAGCTTTCTTT. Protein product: CASSRAAGRGTEAFF.

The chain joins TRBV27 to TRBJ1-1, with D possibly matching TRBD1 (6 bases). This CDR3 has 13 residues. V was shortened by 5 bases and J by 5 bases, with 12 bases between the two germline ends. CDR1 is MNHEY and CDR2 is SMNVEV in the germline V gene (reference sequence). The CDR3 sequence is CASSGTRWTEAFF. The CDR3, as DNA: TGTGCCAGCAGTGGGACAAGGTGGACTGAAGCTTTCTTT.

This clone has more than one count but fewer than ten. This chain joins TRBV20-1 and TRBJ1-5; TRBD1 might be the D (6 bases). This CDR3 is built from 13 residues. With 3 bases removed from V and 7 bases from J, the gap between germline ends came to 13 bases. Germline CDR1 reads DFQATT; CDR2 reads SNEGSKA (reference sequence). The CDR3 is CSASRGGEQPQHF. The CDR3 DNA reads TGCAGTGCTAGTAGGGGGGGCGAGCAGCCCCAGCATTTT.

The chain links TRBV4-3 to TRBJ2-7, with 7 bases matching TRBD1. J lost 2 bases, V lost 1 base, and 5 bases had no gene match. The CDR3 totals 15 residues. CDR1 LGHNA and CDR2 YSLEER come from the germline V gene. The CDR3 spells CASSQAGQAAYEQYF. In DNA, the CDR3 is TGCGCCAGCAGCCAAGCTGGACAGGCCGCCTACGAGCAGTACTTC.

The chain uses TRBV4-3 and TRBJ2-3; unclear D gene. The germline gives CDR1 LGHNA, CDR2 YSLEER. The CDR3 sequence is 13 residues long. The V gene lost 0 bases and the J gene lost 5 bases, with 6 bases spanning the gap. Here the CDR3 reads CASSQDGQDTQYF. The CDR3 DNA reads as TGCGCCAGCAGCCAAGATGGCCAAGATACGCAGTATTTT.

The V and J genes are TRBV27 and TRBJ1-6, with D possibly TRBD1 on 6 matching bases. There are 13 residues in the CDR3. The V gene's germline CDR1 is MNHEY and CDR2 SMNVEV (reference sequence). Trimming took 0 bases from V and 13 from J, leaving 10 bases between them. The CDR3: CASSLSGGPPLHF. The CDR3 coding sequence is TGTGCCAGCAGTTTATCCGGGGGGCCTCCCCTCCACTTT.

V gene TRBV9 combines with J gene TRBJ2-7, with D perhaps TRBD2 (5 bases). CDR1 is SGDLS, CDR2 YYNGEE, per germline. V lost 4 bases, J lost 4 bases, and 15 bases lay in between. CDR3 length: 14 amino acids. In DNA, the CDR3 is TGTGCCAGCAGCCCCCGGACTGGAACTTACGAGCAGTACTTC. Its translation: CASSPRTGTYEQYF. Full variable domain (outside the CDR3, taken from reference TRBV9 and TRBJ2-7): DSGVTQTPKHLITATGQRVTLRCSPRSGDLSVYWYQQSLDQGLQFLIQYYNGEERAKGNILERFSAQQFPDLHSELNLSSLELGDSALYFCASSPRTGTYEQYFGPGTRLTVT.

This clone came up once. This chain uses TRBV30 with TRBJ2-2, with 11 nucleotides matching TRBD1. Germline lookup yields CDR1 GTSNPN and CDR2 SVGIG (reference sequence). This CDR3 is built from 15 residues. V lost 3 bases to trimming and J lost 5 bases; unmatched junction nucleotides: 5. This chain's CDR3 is CAWSRDRGYTGELFF. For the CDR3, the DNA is TGTGCCTGGAGCCGGGACAGGGGGTATACCGGGGAGCTGTTTTTT. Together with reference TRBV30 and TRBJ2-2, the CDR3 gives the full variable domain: SQTIHQWPATLVQPVGSPLSLECTVEGTSNPNLYWYRQAAGRGLQLLFYSVGIGQISSEVPQNLSASRPQDRQFILSSKKLLLSDSGFYLCAWSRDRGYTGELFFGEGSRLTVL.